What follows are 7 T cell receptor beta chains derived from one specimen sequenced in a study of early T cells in non-severe SARS-CoV-2 infection (dated by TCRdb to 2020 to 2023). The library came from 5' RACE. The instrument given in TCRdb is NextSeq 500. The public reads were run again by TCRdb, first through fastp at Q25 and then through MiXCR, and only productive beta chains were kept. Entries are consolidated by CDR3 protein sequence, retaining the most common genes and DNA. This sample gives some 50,000 distinct CDR3 sequences in total; around 10% of them show up just once. The top ten hold 4.2% of the sample. The sequenced material came from whole blood. The origin of the receptors is an adult who was a healthcare worker with PCR-confirmed SARS-CoV-2 infection or an uninfected control (not recorded which).

Ten or more counts support this clonotype. V is TRBV6-2 or TRBV6-3 and J is TRBJ2-1, with TRBD2 identical over 7 bases. Germline V gene lookup returns CDR1 MNHEY and CDR2 SVGEGT. V lost 5 bases, J lost 9 bases, and 10 bases stayed unmatched. This CDR3 has 14 amino acids. The CDR3: CASSSGTLYREQFF. CDR3 in DNA: TGTGCCAGCAGTAGCGGGACTCTTTATCGTGAGCAGTTCTTC.

There are many counts of this clonotype. The chain joins TRBV3-1 to TRBJ1-2; 8 bases map to TRBD1. CDR1 LGHDT and CDR2 YNNKEL come from the germline V gene (reference sequence). V shed 8 bases and J 6 bases; nucleotides not matched to a gene: 5. The CDR3 is 12 residues long. DNA of the CDR3: TGTGCCAGCCGGACAGGGAATAATGGCTACACCTTC. This translates into CASRTGNNGYTF.

At least ten counts were recorded for this clonotype. This sequence joins TRBV7-9 and TRBJ2-1; 11 bases map to TRBD2. CDR1 is SEHNR, CDR2 FQNEAQ, per germline (reference sequence). This CDR3 region has 16 residues. The ends lost 5 bases at V and 0 bases at J; junction bases unmatched: 3. CDR3 amino acids: CASSRGLAVSYNEQFF. For the CDR3, the DNA is TGTGCCAGCAGCAGGGGACTAGCGGTCTCCTACAATGAGCAGTTCTTC. The complete variable domain, with remaining parts taken from reference TRBV7-9 and TRBJ2-1, reads DTGVSQNPRHKITKRGQNVTFRCDPISEHNRLYWYRQTLGQGPEFLTYFQNEAQLEKSRLLSDRFSAERPKGSFSTLEIQRTEQGDSAMYLCASSRGLAVSYNEQFFGPGTRLTVL.

This clonotype was detected ten times or more. The chain has TRBV7-9 and TRBJ2-2; D unclear. V lost 1 base and J 7 bases, leaving 7 bases between the germline ends. The germline V gene has CDR1 SEHNR and CDR2 FQNEAQ (reference sequence). There are 13 residues in the CDR3. In DNA form, the CDR3 reads TGTGCCAGCAGCTTAGGAGCGAACGGGGAGCTGTTTTTT. It is translated as CASSLGANGELFF.

This clonotype was detected ten times or more. Here the CDR3 reads CASSKQVPQETQYF. In DNA form, the CDR3 reads TGTGCCAGCAGCAAACAGGTACCCCAAGAGACCCAGTACTTC. This chain uses TRBV11-2 with TRBJ2-5; TRBD1 might be the D (5 bases). Germline loops: CDR1 SGHAT, CDR2 FQNNGV. This CDR3 spans 14 amino acids. The V end was cut by 5 bases, the J end by 1 base, with 11 bases between.

This clonotype was observed a handful of times. The chain carries TRBV10-3 and TRBJ2-3, with 7 bases fitting TRBD1. Unmatched junction bases numbered 5, after V lost 7 bases and J lost 10 bases. The CDR3 covers 11 residues. Germline V gene lookup returns CDR1 ENHRY and CDR2 SYGVKD. The CDR3 loop reads CAITNQGAQYF. CDR3 sequence (DNA): TGTGCCATCACCAATCAGGGGGCGCAGTATTTT.

This clonotype was counted many times. J is TRBJ2-3 and V is TRBV20-1, with TRBD2 matching over 11 bases. J gave up 6 bases and V 3 bases, and 8 bases lay outside the gene matches. The CDR3 has 15 residues. Germline CDR1 DFQATT, CDR2 SNEGSKA (reference sequence). CDR3 loop: CSASLAGGLKDTQYF. For the CDR3, the DNA is TGCAGTGCTAGTCTAGCGGGGGGCCTTAAGGATACGCAGTATTTT.